The 15 T cell receptor beta chains in this list originate from one sample, sequenced in a study of cytomegalovirus exposure and HLA in healthy donors. The PCR contained 60 Vbeta and 13 Jbeta primers. Repertoires were generated with immunoSEQ multiplex PCR, while TCRdb's copy carries only in-frame clones and drops some. Of over 100,000 clones in the sample, 8.9% were seen once. The sample consisted of PBMCs. The receptors come from a woman aged 40 to 49 in good health and CMV-seropositive.

The CDR3 DNA is TGTGCCAGCAGCTTGAACTACCCGGCGGAGGAGACCCAGTACTTC. It is translated as CASSLNYPAEETQYF. V usage is TRBV5-4 and J usage is TRBJ2-5; D is ambiguous. The CDR3 extends over 15 amino acids. V gave up 1 base and J gave up 5 bases, with 15 bases separating them. From germline, CDR1 is SGHNT and CDR2 YYREEE (reference sequence).

This clone was observed a few times. The chain is built from TRBV10-3 and TRBJ1-5; TRBD1 might be the D (5 bases). Trimming took off 0 bases at V and 6 bases at J, with 9 bases between the two ends. The CDR3 totals 14 residues. Germline V gene lookup returns CDR1 ENHRY and CDR2 SYGVKD. As DNA, the CDR3 is TGTGCCATCAGTGAGTCGGGGGGAAGTCAGCCCCAGCATTTT. This translates into CAISESGGSQPQHF.

The chain is built from TRBV5-1 and TRBJ2-5; 7 bases fit TRBD1. V shed 3 bases and J 2 bases; nucleotides not matched to a gene: 7. This CDR3 is 15 amino acids long. Germline V lookup: CDR1 SGHRS, CDR2 YFSETQ. The CDR3 bases are TGCGCCAGCAGCTCCTACAGGGGCCCTCAAGAGACCCAGTACTTC. It specifies CASSSYRGPQETQYF.

The chain carries TRBV27 and TRBJ2-3; possibly TRBD2 for D (5 bases). The germline CDR1 and CDR2 sequences are MNHEY and SMNVEV (reference sequence). The CDR3 runs to 15 residues. V lost 0 bases and J 4 bases, leaving 11 bases between the germline ends. CDR3 nucleotide sequence: TGTGCCAGCAGTTTATCTCGGGGTTGGTCAGATACGCAGTATTTT. Translated, it gives CASSLSRGWSDTQYF.

This clone was observed a few times. V gene TRBV18 combines with J gene TRBJ1-4, with 7 bases lining up with TRBD1. Trimming cost V 6 bases and J 0 bases; bases outside gene matches: 7. Per germline, CDR1 KGHSH and CDR2 LQKENI. The CDR3 length is 16 residues. The CDR3 sequence is CASSQDRPPTNEKLFF. Written as DNA, the CDR3 is TGTGCCAGCTCCCAGGACAGGCCGCCAACTAATGAAAAACTGTTTTTT.

The chain recombines TRBV19 with TRBJ2-1; 7 nucleotides match TRBD1. The V segment lost 5 bases and the J segment 7 bases; nucleotides outside the gene matches: 8. The CDR3 spans 14 residues. Per the germline V gene, CDR1 is LNHDA and CDR2 is SQIVND (reference sequence). CDR3 protein: CASSPPGQANEQFF. CDR3 DNA: TGTGCCAGTAGTCCCCCCGGACAGGCAAATGAGCAGTTCTTC.

Only a few counts were recorded for this clone. In DNA form, the CDR3 reads TGTGCCAGCAGCTTAGCGGGGGAAACAGATACGCAGTATTTT. It codes for CASSLAGETDTQYF. This chain uses TRBV13 with TRBJ2-3; possibly TRBD2 for D (6 bases). Per the germline V gene, CDR1 is PRHDT and CDR2 is FYEKMQ (reference sequence). This CDR3 is 14 amino acids long. V shed 1 base and J shed 3 bases, with 8 bases lying between them.

In nucleotides, the CDR3 is TGCGCCAGCAGCCAACCAGGACAGGGGGCGGACGGGGAGCTGTTTTTT. Translated, it gives CASSQPGQGADGELFF. V is TRBV4-1 and J is TRBJ2-2, with TRBD1 identical over 11 bases. There are 16 residues in the CDR3. Germline V CDR1 and CDR2: MGHRA, YSYEKL. Trimming took 2 bases from V and 7 from J; bases not matched to a gene: 6.

The V gene is TRBV9, the J gene TRBJ1-1, with D unclear. Germline-derived CDR1 and CDR2 are SGDLS and YYNGEE. V lost 4 bases to trimming and J lost 4 bases, with 11 bases between them. CDR3 length: 13 amino acids. The DNA of the CDR3 is TGTGCCAGCAGCTATCAGACGGGCACTGAAGCTTTCTTT. This codes for CASSYQTGTEAFF.

This chain connects TRBV5-6 to TRBJ2-5; 8 bases match TRBD2. This CDR3 contains 16 residues. Germline CDR1 SGHDT, CDR2 YYEEEE. Losses at the gene ends were 1 base for V and 3 bases for J; bases not matched to a gene: 8. CDR3 bases: TGTGCCAGCAGCTTGACTACTAGCGGCGTGAAAGAGACCCAGTACTTC. This codes for CASSLTTSGVKETQYF. Full variable domain (remainder filled in from reference TRBV5-6 and TRBJ2-5): DAGVTQSPTHLIKTRGQQVTLRCSPKSGHDTVSWYQQALGQGPQFIFQYYEEEERQRGNFPDRFSGHQFPNYSSELNVNALLLGDSALYLCASSLTTSGVKETQYFGPGTRLLVL.

There are a few counts of this clone. The rearrangement links TRBV10-3 to TRBJ2-2; D is perhaps TRBD1 (5 bases). Trimming stripped 6 bases from V and 3 bases from J, with 8 bases between. CDR1 is ENHRY and CDR2 is SYGVKD in the germline V gene. The CDR3 extends over 13 amino acids. The CDR3 bases are TGTGCCATCAGACAGGCGGACACCGGGGAGCTGTTTTTT. It specifies CAIRQADTGELFF.

This clone occurred a few times. The chain carries TRBV2 and TRBJ2-7; 7 bases map to TRBD2. The germline gives CDR1 SNHLY, CDR2 FYNNEI. J was trimmed by 4 bases and V by 7 bases; bases with no gene match: 4. The CDR3 consists of 12 residues. CDR3 sequence (DNA): TGTGCCAGCACACCAGCGGGGTACGAGCAGTACTTC. It codes for CASTPAGYEQYF.

The chain links TRBV13 to TRBJ1-1, with 8 bases that match TRBD1. Germline CDR1 reads PRHDT; CDR2 reads FYEKMQ (reference sequence). CDR3 length: 13 amino acids. V gave up 5 bases and J gave up 4 bases; unmatched junction bases: 3. The CDR3 nucleotides are TGTGCCAGCAGCAAAACAGGGGGCACTGAAGCTTTCTTT. Protein product: CASSKTGGTEAFF.

This chain joins TRBV18 and TRBJ2-5, with TRBD1 matching over 7 bases. The CDR3 is 15 residues long. Germline lookup yields CDR1 KGHSH and CDR2 LQKENI. V lost 2 bases, J lost 2 bases, and 5 bases stayed unmatched. The chain's CDR3 is CASSPGDSFQETQYF. CDR3 sequence (DNA): TGTGCCAGCTCACCAGGGGACAGTTTTCAAGAGACCCAGTACTTC.

The gene calls are TRBV25-1 and TRBJ2-2, with a possible D match to TRBD2 (6 bases). The V gene's germline CDR1 is MGHDK and CDR2 SYGVNS. This CDR3 is 15 amino acids long. The V end was cut by 3 bases, the J end by 2 bases, with 10 bases between. CDR3 protein: CASSEGLSNTGELFF. DNA of the CDR3: TGTGCCAGCAGTGAGGGACTTAGCAACACCGGGGAGCTGTTTTTT.